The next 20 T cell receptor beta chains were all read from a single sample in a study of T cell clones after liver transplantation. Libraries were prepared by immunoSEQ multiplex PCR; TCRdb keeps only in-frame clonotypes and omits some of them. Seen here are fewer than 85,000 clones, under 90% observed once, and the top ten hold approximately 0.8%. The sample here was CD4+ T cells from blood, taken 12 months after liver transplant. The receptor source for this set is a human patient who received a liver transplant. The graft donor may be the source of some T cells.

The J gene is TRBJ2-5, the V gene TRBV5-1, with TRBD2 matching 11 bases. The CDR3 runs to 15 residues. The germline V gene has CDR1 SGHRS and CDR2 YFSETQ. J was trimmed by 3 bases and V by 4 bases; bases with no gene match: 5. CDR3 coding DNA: TGCGCCAGCAGCCCTTCGACTAGCGGGAAAGAGACCCAGTACTTC. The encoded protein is CASSPSTSGKETQYF. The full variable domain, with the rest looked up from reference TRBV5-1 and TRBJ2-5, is KAGVTQTPRYLIKTRGQQVTLSCSPISGHRSVSWYQQTPGQGLQFLFEYFSETQRNKGNFPGRFSGRQFSNSRSEMNVSTLELGDSALYLCASSPSTSGKETQYFGPGTRLLVL.

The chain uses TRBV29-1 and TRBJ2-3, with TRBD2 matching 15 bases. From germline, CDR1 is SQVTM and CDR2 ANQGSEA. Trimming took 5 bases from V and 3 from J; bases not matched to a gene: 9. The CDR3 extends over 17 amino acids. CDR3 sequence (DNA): TGCAGCGTTCGTGGACTAGCGGGAGGGCCGGGGACAGATACGCAGTATTTT. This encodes CSVRGLAGGPGTDTQYF.

CDR3 residues: CASKGDGTGVNYGYTF. In DNA form, the CDR3 reads TGTGCCAGCAAAGGGGACGGGACAGGTGTAAACTATGGCTACACCTTC. This chain links TRBV25-1 with TRBJ1-2; 8 nucleotides line up with TRBD1. With V trimmed by 7 bases and J by 2 bases, 12 bases remained unmatched. CDR1 is MGHDK and CDR2 is SYGVNS in the germline V gene. This CDR3 is 16 amino acids long.

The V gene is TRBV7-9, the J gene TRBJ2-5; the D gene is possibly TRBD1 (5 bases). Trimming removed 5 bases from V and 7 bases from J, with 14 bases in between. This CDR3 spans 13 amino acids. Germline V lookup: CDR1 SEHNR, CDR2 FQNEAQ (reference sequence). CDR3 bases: TGTGCCAGCAGCCCCCCAGGGATGGGGACCCAGTACTTC. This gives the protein CASSPPGMGTQYF.

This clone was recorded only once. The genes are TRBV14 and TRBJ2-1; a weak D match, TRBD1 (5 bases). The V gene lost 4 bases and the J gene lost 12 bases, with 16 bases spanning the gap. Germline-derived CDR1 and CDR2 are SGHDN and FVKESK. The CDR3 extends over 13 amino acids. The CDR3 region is CASSLSIAGLQFF. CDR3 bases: TGTGCCAGCAGCCTTTCTATAGCAGGGCTGCAGTTCTTC.

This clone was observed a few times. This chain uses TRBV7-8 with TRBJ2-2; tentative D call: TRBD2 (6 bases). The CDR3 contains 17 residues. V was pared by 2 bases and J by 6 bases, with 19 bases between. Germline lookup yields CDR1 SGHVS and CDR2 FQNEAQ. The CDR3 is CASSLMGGAATPGELFF. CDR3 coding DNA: TGTGCCAGCAGCTTAATGGGAGGTGCCGCCACCCCCGGGGAGCTGTTTTTT.

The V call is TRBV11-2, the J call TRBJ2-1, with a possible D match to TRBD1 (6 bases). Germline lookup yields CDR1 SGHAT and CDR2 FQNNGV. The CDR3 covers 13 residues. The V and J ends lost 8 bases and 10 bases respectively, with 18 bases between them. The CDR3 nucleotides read TGTGCCAGCTCCAGGGGCGTTTTGGACGAGCAGTTCTTC. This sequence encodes CASSRGVLDEQFF.

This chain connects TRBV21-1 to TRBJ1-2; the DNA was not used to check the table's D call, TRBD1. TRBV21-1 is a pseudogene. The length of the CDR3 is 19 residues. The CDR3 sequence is CASRPGRGSFQGLNYGYTF. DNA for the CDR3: TGTGCCAGCAGACCGGGCAGGGGGAGTTTCCAGGGCCTTAACTATGGCTACACCTTC.

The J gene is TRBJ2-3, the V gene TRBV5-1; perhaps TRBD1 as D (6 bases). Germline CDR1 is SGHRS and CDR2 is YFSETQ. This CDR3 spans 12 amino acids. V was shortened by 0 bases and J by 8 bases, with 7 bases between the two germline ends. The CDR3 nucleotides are TGCGCCAGCAGCTTGGGGGGGCGTACGCAGTATTTT. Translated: CASSLGGRTQYF.

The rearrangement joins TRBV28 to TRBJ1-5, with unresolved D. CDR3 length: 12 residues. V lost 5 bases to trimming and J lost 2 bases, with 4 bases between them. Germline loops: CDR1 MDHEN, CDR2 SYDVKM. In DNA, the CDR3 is TGTGCCAGCAGTCCCCGCAATCAGCCCCAGCATTTT. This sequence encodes CASSPRNQPQHF.

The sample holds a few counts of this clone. Here the CDR3 DNA reads TGTGCCAGCAGCTTACGTGCTTCCTACGAGCAGTACTTC. Amino acid sequence: CASSLRASYEQYF. This chain joins TRBV7-2 and TRBJ2-7; D call uncertain. This CDR3 is 13 amino acids long. Germline V lookup: CDR1 SGHTA, CDR2 FQGNSA. With 2 bases removed from V and 1 base from J, the gap between germline ends came to 6 bases.

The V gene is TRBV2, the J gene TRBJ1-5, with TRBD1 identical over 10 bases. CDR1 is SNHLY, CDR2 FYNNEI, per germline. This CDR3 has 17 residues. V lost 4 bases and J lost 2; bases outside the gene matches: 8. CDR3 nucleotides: TGTGCCAGCAGTGGATATTCCGGGACAGGGGGCAATCAGCCCCAGCATTTT. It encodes CASSGYSGTGGNQPQHF. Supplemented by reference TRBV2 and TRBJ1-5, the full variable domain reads EPEVTQTPSHQVTQMGQEVILRCVPISNHLYFYWYRQILGQKVEFLVSFYNNEISEKSEIFDDQFSVERPDGSNFTLKIRSTKLEDSAMYFCASSGYSGTGGNQPQHFGDGTRLSIL.

The CDR3 sequence is CASSLETDDEQFF. CDR3 DNA: TGTGCCAGCAGCTTAGAGACAGACGATGAGCAGTTCTTC. This chain links TRBV7-6 with TRBJ2-1, with a tentative D call TRBD1 (5 bases). The CDR3 sequence is 13 residues long. Between the trimmed V and J ends, which lost 1 base and 8 bases, there was a span of 9 bases. Germline CDR1 is SGHVS and CDR2 is FNYEAQ.

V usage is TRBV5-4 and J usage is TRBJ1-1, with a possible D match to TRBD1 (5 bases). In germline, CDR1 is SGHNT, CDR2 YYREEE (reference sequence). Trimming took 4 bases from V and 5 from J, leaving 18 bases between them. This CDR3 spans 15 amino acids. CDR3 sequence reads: CASSPTGTGATEAFF. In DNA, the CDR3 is TGTGCCAGCAGCCCAACCGGGACTGGGGCAACTGAAGCTTTCTTT.

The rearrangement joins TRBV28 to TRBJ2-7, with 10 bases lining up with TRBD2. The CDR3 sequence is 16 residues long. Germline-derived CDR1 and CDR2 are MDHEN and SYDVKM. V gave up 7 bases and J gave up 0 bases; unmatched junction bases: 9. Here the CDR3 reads CASTHGLAVSSYEQYF. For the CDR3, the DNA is TGTGCCAGCACCCACGGACTAGCGGTTAGCTCCTACGAGCAGTACTTC.

The CDR3 sequence is CASSFTGGPYEQYF. The CDR3 bases are TGTGCCAGCAGTTTCACAGGGGGCCCCTACGAGCAGTACTTC. The V call is TRBV7-3, the J call TRBJ2-7; 9 bases fit TRBD1. The CDR3 is made up of 14 amino acids. V lost 6 bases to trimming and J lost 2 bases; unmatched junction nucleotides: 5. The germline gives CDR1 SGHTA, CDR2 FQGTGA.

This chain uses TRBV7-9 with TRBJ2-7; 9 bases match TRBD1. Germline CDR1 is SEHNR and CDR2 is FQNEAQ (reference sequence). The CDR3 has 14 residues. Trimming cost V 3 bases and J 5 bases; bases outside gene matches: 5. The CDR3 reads CASSFPGTGNEQYF. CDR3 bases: TGTGCCAGCAGCTTCCCCGGGACAGGGAACGAGCAGTACTTC.

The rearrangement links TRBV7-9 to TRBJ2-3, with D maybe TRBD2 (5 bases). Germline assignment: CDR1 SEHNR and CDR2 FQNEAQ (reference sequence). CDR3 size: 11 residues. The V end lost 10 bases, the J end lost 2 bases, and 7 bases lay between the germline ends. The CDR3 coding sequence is TGTGCCACCGGGGTCACAGATACGCAGTATTTT. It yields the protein CATGVTDTQYF.

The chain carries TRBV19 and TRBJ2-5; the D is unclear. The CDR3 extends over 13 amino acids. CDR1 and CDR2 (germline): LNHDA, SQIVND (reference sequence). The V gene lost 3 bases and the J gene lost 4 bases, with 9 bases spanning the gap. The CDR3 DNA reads TGTGCCAGTAGTATTTGGCTGGGAGAGACCCAGTACTTC. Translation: CASSIWLGETQYF.

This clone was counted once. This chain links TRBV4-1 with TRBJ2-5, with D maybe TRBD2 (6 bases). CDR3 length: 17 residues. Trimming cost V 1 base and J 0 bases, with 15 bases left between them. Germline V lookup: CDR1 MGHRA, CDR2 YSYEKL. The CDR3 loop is CASSQGGLGGYQETQYF. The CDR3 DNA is TGCGCCAGCAGCCAAGGGGGCCTAGGAGGGTACCAAGAGACCCAGTACTTC.